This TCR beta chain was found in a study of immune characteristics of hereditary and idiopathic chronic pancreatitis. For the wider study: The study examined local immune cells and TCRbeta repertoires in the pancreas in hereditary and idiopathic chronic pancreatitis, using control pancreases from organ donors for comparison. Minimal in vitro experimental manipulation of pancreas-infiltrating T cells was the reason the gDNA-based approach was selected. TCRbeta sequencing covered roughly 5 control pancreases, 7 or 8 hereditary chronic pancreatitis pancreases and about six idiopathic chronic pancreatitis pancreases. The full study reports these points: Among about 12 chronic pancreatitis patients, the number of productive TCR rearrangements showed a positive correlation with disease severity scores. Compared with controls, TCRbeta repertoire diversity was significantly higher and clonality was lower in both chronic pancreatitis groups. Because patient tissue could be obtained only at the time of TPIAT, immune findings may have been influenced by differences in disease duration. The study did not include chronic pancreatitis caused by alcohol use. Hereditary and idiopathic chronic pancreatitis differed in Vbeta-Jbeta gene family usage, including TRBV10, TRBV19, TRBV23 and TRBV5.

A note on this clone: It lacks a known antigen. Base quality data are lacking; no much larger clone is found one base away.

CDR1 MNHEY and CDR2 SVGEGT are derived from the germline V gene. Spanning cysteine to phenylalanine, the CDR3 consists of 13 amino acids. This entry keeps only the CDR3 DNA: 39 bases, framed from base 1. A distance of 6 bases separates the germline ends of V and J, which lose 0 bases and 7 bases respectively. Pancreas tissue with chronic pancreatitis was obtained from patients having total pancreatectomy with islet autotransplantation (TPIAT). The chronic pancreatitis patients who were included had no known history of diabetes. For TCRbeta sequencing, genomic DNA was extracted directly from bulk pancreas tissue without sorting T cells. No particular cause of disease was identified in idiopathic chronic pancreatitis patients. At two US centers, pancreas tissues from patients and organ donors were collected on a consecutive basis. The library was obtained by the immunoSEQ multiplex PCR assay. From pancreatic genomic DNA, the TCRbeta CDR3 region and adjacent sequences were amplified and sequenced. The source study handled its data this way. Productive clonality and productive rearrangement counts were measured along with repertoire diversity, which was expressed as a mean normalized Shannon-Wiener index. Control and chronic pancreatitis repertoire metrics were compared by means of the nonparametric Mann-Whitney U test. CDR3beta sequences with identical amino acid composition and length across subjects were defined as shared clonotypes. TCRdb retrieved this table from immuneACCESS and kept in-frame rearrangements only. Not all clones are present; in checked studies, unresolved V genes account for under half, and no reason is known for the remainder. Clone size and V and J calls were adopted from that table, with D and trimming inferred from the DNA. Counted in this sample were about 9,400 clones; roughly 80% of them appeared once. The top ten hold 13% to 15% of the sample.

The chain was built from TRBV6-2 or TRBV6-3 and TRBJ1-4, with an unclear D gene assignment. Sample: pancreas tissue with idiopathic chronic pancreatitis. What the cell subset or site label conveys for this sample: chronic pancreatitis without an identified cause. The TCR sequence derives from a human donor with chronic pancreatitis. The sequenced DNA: TGTGCCAGCAGTTACTCGTTTCGTGAAAAACTGTTTTTT. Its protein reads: CASSYSFREKLFF.